This record covers a single T cell receptor (beta chain). Antigen specificity is unknown. The source of the sample is a study of T cell responses to AZD1222 COVID-19 vaccine. Study-wide points: Unmutated variant regions are reportedly targeted by nearly half of spike-specific TCRs.

The table came from immunoSEQ multiplex PCR; TCRdb's copy has only in-frame clones and leaves some out. The sample lists about 81,000 clones, 80% to 90% occurring once. Germline CDR1 KGHSH, CDR2 LQKENI. CDR3 length: 15 residues. Trimming cost V 3 bases and J 8 bases; bases outside gene matches: 10. The sequence came from an adult who received the AZD1222 COVID-19 vaccine. Sequences were derived from peripheral blood, sampled 28 days after the second AZD1222 dose. This chain uses TRBV18 with TRBJ2-1; 7 positions agree with TRBD2. The CDR3 loop is CASSPAGGSEDEQFF. The CDR3 DNA sequence: TGTGCCAGCTCACCTGCTGGCGGGAGCGAAGATGAGCAGTTCTTC.